Shown below are 15 T cell receptor beta chains from a single sample sequenced in a study of post-analysis software for immune sequencing data. The study, taken as a whole, reports: With TRBV5-6, TRBV5-1 and TRBV20-1 included, about 5 TRBV segments were more frequent in patients than in controls.

The authors incorporated unique molecular identifiers into the TCR beta cDNA libraries. One entry per CDR3 protein results from TCRdb running MiXCR on the PCR reads. Here the sample spans about 560,000 distinct CDR3 sequences, about 40% being singletons. Their target antigens are unknown. Source material: blood. The receptors originated from a girl aged 5-17 years with multiple sclerosis.

This clonotype has a handful of counts. At one of its ends the junction is not consistent with the germline gene, which may arise from a read error. The V call is TRBV7-9, the J call TRBJ1-1, with TRBD1 as a possible D gene (5 bases). The CDR3 is made up of 14 amino acids. Germline V gene lookup returns CDR1 SEHNR and CDR2 FQNEAQ (reference sequence). Here the CDR3 reads CASSRLQRGTEAFF. Here the CDR3 DNA reads TGTGCCAGCTCCCGACTCCAGAGGGGCACTGAGGCTTTCTTT. The whole variable domain, filled in from reference TRBV7-9 and TRBJ1-1, reads DTGVSQNPRHKITKRGQNVTFRCDPISEHNRLYWYRQTLGQGPEFLTYFQNEAQLEKSRLLSDRFSAERPKGSFSTLEIQRTEQGDSAMYLCASSRLQRGTEAFFGQGTRLTVV.

This clonotype was counted between two and nine times. The J gene is TRBJ2-3, the V gene TRBV7-9; D is possibly TRBD1 (5 bases). Germline CDR1 and CDR2: SEHNR and FQNEAQ (reference sequence). V was trimmed by 2 bases and J by 2 bases, leaving 11 bases between them. This CDR3 spans 15 amino acids. The CDR3, as DNA: TGTGCCAGCAGCTTATCGGCAGGGTACACAGATACGCAGTATTTT. Protein: CASSLSAGYTDTQYF.

The chain uses TRBV25-1 and TRBJ1-1; no firm D call. V was cut by 4 bases and J by 6 bases, with 12 bases left in between. CDR1 and CDR2 from the germline V gene are MGHDK and SYGVNS. This CDR3 is built from 13 residues. The CDR3 loop reads CASSGGRHSEAFF. The CDR3 DNA is TGTGCCAGCAGTGGGGGTAGACACTCTGAAGCTTTCTTT. Full variable domain (outside the CDR3, taken from reference TRBV25-1 and TRBJ1-1): EADIYQTPRYLVIGTGKKITLECSQTMGHDKMYWYQQDPGMELHLIHYSYGVNSTEKGDLSSESTVSRIRTEHFPLTLESARPSHTSQYLCASSGGRHSEAFFGQGTRLTVV.

The chain has TRBV5-1 and TRBJ1-2; D is undetermined. The V gene lost 1 base and the J gene lost 4 bases, with 8 bases spanning the gap. CDR1 and CDR2 (germline): SGHRS, YFSETQ. CDR3 length: 13 residues. The CDR3 protein is CASSLPGAYGYTF. The CDR3 DNA sequence: TGCGCCAGCAGCTTGCCGGGAGCCTATGGCTACACCTTC.

In its sample, this clonotype was seen once. The CDR3 protein is CASSPRPGQGEKFLNSPLHF. The CDR3 region has the DNA TGCGCCAGCAGCCCTAGGCCGGGACAGGGGGAGAAATTCTTAAATTCACCCCTCCACTTT. The chain employs TRBV4-1 and TRBJ1-6, with 11 bases lining up with TRBD1. From germline, CDR1 is MGHRA and CDR2 YSYEKL. The J segment lost 7 bases and the V segment lost 4 bases, leaving 18 bases of the junction unmatched. The CDR3 loop spans 20 amino acids.

This rearrangement joins TRBV30 to TRBJ1-2; the D is unclear. Per germline, CDR1 GTSNPN and CDR2 SVGIG (reference sequence). This CDR3 has 12 residues. V was clipped by 5 bases and J by 2 bases, with 9 bases between them. CDR3 bases: TGTGCCTGGCAACCAGAAAACTATGGCTACACCTTC. Protein sequence: CAWQPENYGYTF. Variable domain in full (rest from reference TRBV30 and TRBJ1-2): SQTIHQWPATLVQPVGSPLSLECTVEGTSNPNLYWYRQAAGRGLQLLFYSVGIGQISSEVPQNLSASRPQDRQFILSSKKLLLSDSGFYLCAWQPENYGYTFGSGTRLTVV.

The V gene is TRBV5-1, the J gene TRBJ2-3, with D perhaps TRBD2 (5 bases). CDR1 is SGHRS and CDR2 is YFSETQ in the germline V gene. The ends were cut back, 4 bases at V and 0 bases at J, with 18 bases in the middle. The CDR3 sequence is 17 residues long. CDR3: CASSPSGGGFSTDTQYF. CDR3 nucleotide sequence: TGCGCCAGCAGCCCGTCTGGCGGAGGCTTCAGCACAGATACGCAGTATTTT.

The sample holds many counts of this clonotype. V is TRBV5-1 and J is TRBJ2-1; tentatively, D is TRBD2 (5 bases). The CDR3 length is 15 residues. Trimming shortened V by 0 bases and J by 7 bases, and 14 bases separated the two germline ends. CDR1 and CDR2 from the germline V gene are SGHRS and YFSETQ. Here the CDR3 reads CASSLDLALGNEQFF. The CDR3, as DNA: TGCGCCAGCAGCTTGGACCTAGCACTCGGGAATGAGCAGTTCTTC. Using reference TRBV5-1 and TRBJ2-1 for the parts outside the CDR3, the full variable domain is KAGVTQTPRYLIKTRGQQVTLSCSPISGHRSVSWYQQTPGQGLQFLFEYFSETQRNKGNFPGRFSGRQFSNSRSEMNVSTLELGDSALYLCASSLDLALGNEQFFGPGTRLTVL.

This chain links TRBV24-1 with TRBJ2-7; 7 nucleotides align to TRBD1. This CDR3 region has 14 residues. From germline, CDR1 is KGHDR and CDR2 SFDVKD. Trimming removed 5 bases from V and 2 bases from J; junction bases left unmatched: 5. As DNA, the CDR3 is TGTGCCACCAGTGCCGGGACAGAGACCTACGAGCAGTACTTC. It yields the protein CATSAGTETYEQYF.

The chain combines TRBV5-1 with TRBJ2-1, with 10 positions matching TRBD2. CDR3 length: 14 residues. With V trimmed by 9 bases and J by 4 bases, 7 bases remained unmatched. Germline assignment: CDR1 SGHRS and CDR2 YFSETQ. The CDR3: CATATSGRYNEQFF. In DNA form, the CDR3 reads TGCGCCACCGCGACTAGCGGGCGATACAATGAGCAGTTCTTC.

The genes are TRBV6-2 or TRBV6-3 and TRBJ1-2, with a possible D match to TRBD1 (5 bases). Germline V gene sequence: CDR1 MNHEY, CDR2 SVGEGT. Between the trimmed V and J ends, which lost 2 bases and 6 bases, there was a span of 16 bases. This CDR3 contains 15 residues. CDR3 sequence reads: CASSYEPSGIHGYTF. CDR3 in DNA: TGTGCCAGCAGTTACGAACCATCAGGGATCCATGGCTACACCTTC.

A remark on this clonotype: The junction departs from the called germline gene at one end, perhaps through a read error. The V call is TRBV7-3, the J call TRBJ2-3, with a tentative D call TRBD2 (6 bases). The CDR3 contains 15 residues. Germline-derived CDR1 and CDR2 are SGHTA and FQGTGA. DNA of the CDR3: TGTGCCAGCAGCATCTCGGGACTTAGCACGGATACGCAGTATTTT. It is translated as CASSISGLSTDTQYF.

The V call is TRBV29-1, the J call TRBJ2-5, with unresolved D. Looked up from germline, CDR1 is SQVTM and CDR2 is ANQGSEA. The V gene lost 3 bases and the J gene lost 0 bases, with 5 bases spanning the gap. The length of the CDR3 is 12 residues. The CDR3 DNA sequence: TGCAGCGTTGACACGGACCAAGAGACCCAGTACTTC. It translates to CSVDTDQETQYF.

This chain uses TRBV9 with TRBJ1-1; D possibly corresponds to TRBD1 (6 bases). Germline assignment: CDR1 SGDLS and CDR2 YYNGEE. The CDR3 totals 14 residues. Between the trimmed V and J ends, which lost 4 bases and 5 bases, there was a span of 15 bases. CDR3 sequence reads: CASSRNRVGTEAFF. The CDR3 DNA follows: TGTGCCAGCAGCAGGAACAGGGTTGGTACTGAAGCTTTCTTT.

In its sample, this clonotype was seen a few times. The chain has TRBV29-1 and TRBJ1-4, with 7 bases aligning to TRBD1. From germline, CDR1 is SQVTM and CDR2 ANQGSEA. This CDR3 has 14 residues. Germline trimming cut 6 bases from V and 0 bases from J; bases unmatched to any gene: 4. CDR3 nucleotide sequence: TGCAGCGTGGGGACAGTGGCAACTAATGAAAAACTGTTTTTT. Translation gives CSVGTVATNEKLFF.